This T cell receptor beta chain was profiled in a study of technical replicates of blood from a handful of donors. Germline V gene data show CDR1 as LNHDA and CDR2 as SQIVND (reference sequence). V was cut by 3 bases and J by 4 bases, with 5 bases left in between. The CDR3 contains 12 residues. Profiling relied on immunoSEQ multiplex PCR, and the TCRdb table lists in-frame clones only, not all of them. The sample holds some 79,000 clones; 75% to 95% are singletons and the top ten take about 0.4%. The chain carries TRBV19 and TRBJ2-3; D is unresolved. The sequence was obtained from a human donor in good health. Some clones in this sample may be carry-over from other donors' samples. Sequenced material: T cells isolated from PBMCs. CDR3 amino acids: CASSIFSDTQYF. The CDR3 coding sequence is TGTGCCAGTAGTATTTTCTCAGATACGCAGTATTTT.